This TCR beta chain stems from a study of control samples from healthy donors and cancer patients. The CDR3 loop spans 16 amino acids. Germline V gene lookup returns CDR1 SGHVS and CDR2 FNYEAQ. V was trimmed by 2 bases and J by 4 bases, leaving 15 bases between them. Produced via immunoSEQ multiplex PCR; TCRdb's table is partial and in-frame only. Altogether some 150,000 clones are present, about 89% being singletons, with the ten largest covering more than 4%. Source material: blood. This TCR derives from a man younger than 45 in good health. The chain links TRBV7-6 to TRBJ1-3; D is uncertain. The CDR3 reads CASSLNFGGDGNTIYF. The CDR3 DNA sequence: TGTGCCAGCAGCTTAAATTTTGGAGGTGACGGAAACACCATATATTTT.